The 8 T cell receptor beta chains below all came from one sample that was sequenced in a study of blood T cell repertoires in COVID-19. Sequenced by immunoSEQ multiplex PCR; TCRdb stores in-frame clones only, minus some. The table lists approximately 240,000 clones, 84% of them singletons, with more than 4.5% in the top ten. The sample comprised peripheral blood. The source of these receptors is an older woman who had recovered from COVID-19.

The rearrangement links TRBV5-4 to TRBJ2-1; D might be TRBD1 (6 bases). In germline, CDR1 is SGHNT, CDR2 YYREEE (reference sequence). Trimming stripped 3 bases from V and 9 bases from J, with 19 bases between. The CDR3 totals 15 residues. The CDR3 DNA sequence: TGTGCCAGCAGCTCCGCAGGGGACGCCCCCGGTGAGCAGTTCTTC. Its protein is CASSSAGDAPGEQFF.

The rearrangement uses TRBV6-6 and TRBJ1-1; D may be TRBD1 (5 bases). There are 12 residues in the CDR3. Per germline, CDR1 MNHNY and CDR2 SVGAGI (reference sequence). The V gene lost 10 bases and the J gene lost 7 bases, with 16 bases spanning the gap. The CDR3 protein is CATQRLQDEAFF. The DNA of the CDR3 is TGTGCCACCCAAAGGTTACAGGATGAAGCTTTCTTT.

J is TRBJ1-2 and V is TRBV4-2; TRBD1 is a possible D gene (5 bases). The CDR3 has 17 residues. Trimming stripped 0 bases from V and 4 bases from J, with 18 bases between. Germline-derived CDR1 and CDR2 are LGHNA and YNFKEQ. The CDR3 here is CASSQDNPTRVRYGYTF. The CDR3 DNA reads TGTGCCAGCAGCCAAGATAACCCCACCAGGGTGCGCTATGGCTACACCTTC.

The rearrangement joins TRBV18 to TRBJ1-2; a weak D match, TRBD1 (5 bases). The V and J ends lost 2 bases and 5 bases respectively, with 9 bases between them. The germline V gene has CDR1 KGHSH and CDR2 LQKENI. CDR3 size: 13 residues. The CDR3: CASSPDSLYGYTF. The CDR3 DNA is TGTGCCAGCTCACCAGACAGTTTATATGGCTACACCTTC.

The rearrangement joins TRBV3-1 (or the pseudogene TRBV3-2) to TRBJ2-7, with 8 bases matching TRBD1. Germline V lookup: CDR1 LGHDT, CDR2 YNNKEL (reference sequence). The J segment lost 3 bases and the V segment lost 6 bases, leaving 10 bases of the junction unmatched. CDR3 length: 15 amino acids. This CDR3 is CASSLQGAPRYEQYF. The CDR3 nucleotides are TGTGCCAGCAGTCTTCAGGGGGCCCCCCGCTACGAGCAGTACTTC.

The chain is built from TRBV30 and TRBJ2-7, with TRBD2 matching over 7 bases. V trimming: 3 bases; J trimming: 5 bases; junction bases outside the gene matches: 7. The germline V gene encodes CDR1 GTSNPN and CDR2 SVGIG (reference sequence). CDR3 length: 13 residues. The CDR3 DNA follows: TGTGCCTGGAGGCCGTGGGGGGGGGACGAGCAGTACTTC. Translating it yields CAWRPWGGDEQYF. The complete variable domain, with remaining parts taken from reference TRBV30 and TRBJ2-7, reads SQTIHQWPATLVQPVGSPLSLECTVEGTSNPNLYWYRQAAGRGLQLLFYSVGIGQISSEVPQNLSASRPQDRQFILSSKKLLLSDSGFYLCAWRPWGGDEQYFGPGTRLTVT.

Only a few counts were recorded for this clone. The genes are TRBV10-3 and TRBJ1-6, with TRBD1 identical over 9 bases. Unmatched junction bases numbered 4, after V lost 4 bases and J lost 9 bases. The CDR3 is 14 amino acids. Germline V gene sequence: CDR1 ENHRY, CDR2 SYGVKD. CDR3: CAISAGQGFSPLHF. In nucleotides, the CDR3 is TGTGCCATCAGTGCCGGACAGGGGTTTTCACCCCTCCACTTT.

This clone was observed a few times. The chain combines TRBV12-5 with TRBJ1-1; 9 nucleotides match TRBD1. In germline, CDR1 is LGHNT, CDR2 FRNRAP. The CDR3 extends over 16 amino acids. V shed 0 bases and J 4 bases; nucleotides not matched to a gene: 6. The CDR3 loop is CASGLVLDRGPTEAFF. The CDR3 bases are TGTGCTAGTGGTTTGGTACTGGACAGGGGTCCCACTGAAGCTTTCTTT.